A single sample is the source of the 28 T cell receptor beta chains below, sequenced in a study of blood T cell repertoires in COVID-19. Data came from immunoSEQ multiplex PCR; TCRdb stores just in-frame clones and leaves some out. Among about 83,000 clones listed, roughly 90% were seen once. Sequenced: peripheral blood. Every receptor here comes from a woman aged 45-60 years with active or convalescent COVID-19.

The V gene is TRBV25-1, the J gene TRBJ1-3; the D is unclear. Germline loops: CDR1 MGHDK, CDR2 SYGVNS. Trimming pared 6 bases from V and 4 bases from J, leaving 10 bases between. This CDR3 contains 13 residues. The DNA of the CDR3 is TGTGCCAGCAGGGAGACGGCCGGAAACACCATATATTTT. Translation: CASRETAGNTIYF.

The V gene is TRBV11-2, the J gene TRBJ2-7, with TRBD2 matching 8 bases. CDR3 size: 18 residues. Losses at the gene ends were 0 bases for V and 6 bases for J; bases not matched to a gene: 16. Germline V lookup: CDR1 SGHAT, CDR2 FQNNGV. In DNA, the CDR3 is TGTGCCAGCAGCTTAGATGTAGGCGGGGGGTCAAATTTAGGCGAGCAGTACTTC. Translation gives CASSLDVGGGSNLGEQYF.

The genes are TRBV5-4 and TRBJ1-1; D may be TRBD1 (6 bases). Germline CDR1 reads SGHNT; CDR2 reads YYREEE (reference sequence). This CDR3 comprises 15 residues. V lost 0 bases and J 5 bases, leaving 14 bases between the germline ends. The CDR3, as DNA: TGTGCCAGCAGCTTGGGGGCAGGGGCTGCGACTGAAGCTTTCTTT. Its protein product is CASSLGAGAATEAFF.

This clone was seen only once. The chain carries TRBV6-2 or TRBV6-3 and TRBJ2-3, with D possibly TRBD1 on 6 matching bases. Germline V gives CDR1 MNHEY, CDR2 SVGEGT. The ends were cut back, 2 bases at V and 2 bases at J, with 20 bases in the middle. The CDR3 spans 18 residues. CDR3 sequence: CASSYSIGRGTLTDTQYF. The CDR3, as DNA: TGTGCCAGCAGTTACAGTATCGGCAGGGGTACTCTCACAGATACGCAGTATTTT.

This chain links TRBV6-2 or TRBV6-3 with TRBJ2-5; TRBD2 aligns across 9 bases. This CDR3 is built from 18 residues. Looked up from germline, CDR1 is MNHEY and CDR2 is SVGEGT. V lost 2 bases, J lost 7 bases, and 17 bases stayed unmatched. CDR3 in DNA: TGTGCCAGCAGTTACCAGCGGGGGGACCCTGGGGCAAGAGTGACCCAGTACTTC. This encodes CASSYQRGDPGARVTQYF.

V and J are TRBV9 and TRBJ2-3; 12 positions agree with TRBD2. Trimming cost V 6 bases and J 3 bases; bases outside gene matches: 8. Germline V CDR1 and CDR2: SGDLS, YYNGEE. This CDR3 has 16 residues. The CDR3 reads CASTRLAGDVTDTQYF. The CDR3, as DNA: TGTGCCAGCACCAGACTAGCGGGGGATGTAACAGATACGCAGTATTTT.

The V call is TRBV18, the J call TRBJ2-7; 8 bases line up with TRBD1. This CDR3 contains 15 residues. The ends lost 5 bases at V and 2 bases at J; junction bases unmatched: 8. Germline V CDR1 and CDR2: KGHSH, LQKENI. CDR3 amino acids: CASSSYRGAPYEQYF. CDR3 nucleotide sequence: TGTGCCAGCTCATCCTACAGGGGGGCCCCCTACGAGCAGTACTTC.

This chain uses TRBV4-1 with TRBJ2-7, with 9 bases that match TRBD1. Germline CDR1 and CDR2: MGHRA and YSYEKL. Trimming cost V 4 bases and J 5 bases; bases outside gene matches: 6. The CDR3 has 14 residues. The CDR3 spells CASSLQGAGDEQYF. The CDR3 nucleotides are TGCGCCAGCAGCCTACAGGGGGCCGGGGACGAGCAGTACTTC.

The chain combines TRBV7-2 with TRBJ2-1, with no clear D. The germline CDR1 and CDR2 sequences are SGHTA and FQGNSA. Trimming shortened V by 1 base and J by 0 bases, and 13 bases separated the two germline ends. CDR3 length equals 17 residues. The CDR3 nucleotides are TGTGCCAGCAGCTTAGGTCGCATACTATACTCCTACAATGAGCAGTTCTTC. Encoded protein: CASSLGRILYSYNEQFF.

V gene TRBV6-4 combines with J gene TRBJ2-1; no reliable D call. The V end lost 3 bases, the J end lost 7 bases, and 13 bases lay between the germline ends. Germline CDR1 MRHNA, CDR2 SNTAGT. The CDR3 is made up of 14 amino acids. The CDR3 spells CASSDEFSRNEQFF. The CDR3 nucleotides read TGTGCCAGCAGTGATGAGTTTTCTCGGAATGAGCAGTTCTTC.

The CDR3 loop is CASSRGGGATDTQYF. The CDR3 nucleotides are TGTGCCAGCAGTAGGGGCGGGGGGGCGACAGATACGCAGTATTTT. The chain is built from TRBV27 and TRBJ2-3; the match to TRBD2 covers 9 bases. Germline assignment: CDR1 MNHEY and CDR2 SMNVEV (reference sequence). This CDR3 contains 15 residues. With 5 bases clipped from V and 3 bases from J, the junction kept 6 bases outside the gene matches.

The V and J genes are TRBV29-1 and TRBJ1-2, with D perhaps matching TRBD1 (5 bases). Trimming removed 4 bases from V and 5 bases from J, with 11 bases in between. Germline CDR1 and CDR2: SQVTM and ANQGSEA. The CDR3 spans 12 residues. The CDR3 loop is CSVVGQEYGYTF. DNA for the CDR3: TGCAGCGTTGTGGGGCAGGAGTATGGCTACACCTTC.

The chain recombines TRBV5-1 with TRBJ1-1; D is undetermined. Trimming left V 4 bases short and J 3 bases short, with 10 bases between. Germline loops: CDR1 SGHRS, CDR2 YFSETQ. The CDR3 runs to 13 residues. Written as DNA, the CDR3 is TGCGCCAGCAGCAACCACAGAGACACTGAAGCTTTCTTT. This gives the protein CASSNHRDTEAFF.

The count of this clone is one. This chain joins TRBV27 and TRBJ2-1; TRBD1 matches 8 bases. Germline loops: CDR1 MNHEY, CDR2 SMNVEV (reference sequence). The CDR3 runs 16 residues. Germline trimming cut 5 bases from V and 4 bases from J; bases unmatched to any gene: 10. The DNA for the CDR3 is TGTGCCAGCAGTCCCTGGCGGACAGGGACGTACAATGAGCAGTTCTTC. Its translation: CASSPWRTGTYNEQFF.

The chain employs TRBV9 and TRBJ2-2; D is uncertain. Trimming left V 4 bases short and J 4 bases short, with 8 bases between. This CDR3 spans 13 amino acids. The germline gives CDR1 SGDLS, CDR2 YYNGEE. The CDR3 sequence is CASSRQVTGELFF. Written as DNA, the CDR3 is TGTGCCAGCAGCCGACAAGTCACCGGGGAGCTGTTTTTT.

The chain combines TRBV6-4 with TRBJ2-1; 10 bases fit TRBD2. The V gene's germline CDR1 is MRHNA and CDR2 SNTAGT. This CDR3 spans 15 amino acids. J gave up 7 bases and V 6 bases, and 9 bases lay outside the gene matches. CDR3 in amino acids: CASSVERGGANEQFF. The DNA of the CDR3 is TGTGCCAGCAGCGTTGAGCGGGGGGGCGCGAATGAGCAGTTCTTC.

With regard to this clone: At one of its ends the junction is not consistent with the germline gene, which may arise from a read error. The chain carries TRBV27 and TRBJ2-7; D call uncertain. Germline assignment: CDR1 MNHEY and CDR2 SMNVEV (reference sequence). There are 11 residues in the CDR3. The CDR3, as DNA: TGTGCCAGCAGTTCCTCCTTCGAGCAGTACTTC. As protein: CASSSSFEQYF.

V is TRBV27 and J is TRBJ2-5; no reliable D call. The V end lost 6 bases, the J end lost 5 bases, and 19 bases lay between the germline ends. Germline-derived CDR1 and CDR2 are MNHEY and SMNVEV (reference sequence). The CDR3 has 15 amino acids. Written as DNA, the CDR3 is TGTGCCAGCAGCCTTTGGGCAGGTCTCTGGGAGACCCAGTACTTC. Its translation is CASSLWAGLWETQYF.

The chain employs TRBV14 and TRBJ2-2, with D perhaps TRBD1 (5 bases). The CDR3 contains 15 residues. Trimming cost V 7 bases and J 3 bases, with 15 bases left between them. Germline loops: CDR1 SGHDN, CDR2 FVKESK. DNA of the CDR3: TGTGCCAGCATGTCTGGGGCGTCCGACACCGGGGAGCTGTTTTTT. Translating it yields CASMSGASDTGELFF.

This rearrangement joins TRBV5-1 to TRBJ2-1; unclear D gene. The CDR3 length is 16 residues. V lost 0 bases, J lost 0 bases, and 10 bases lay in between. Germline values: CDR1 SGHRS, CDR2 YFSETQ. CDR3 DNA: TGCGCCAGCAGCTTGGCTGGCACAAGCTCCTACAATGAGCAGTTCTTC. This codes for CASSLAGTSSYNEQFF.

The rearrangement joins TRBV19 to TRBJ1-2, with 7 positions matching TRBD1. V gave up 5 bases and J gave up 5 bases; unmatched junction bases: 11. Germline values: CDR1 LNHDA, CDR2 SQIVND (reference sequence). The CDR3 is 15 amino acids. CDR3 in amino acids: CASSSTTGSGYGYTF. The CDR3 DNA follows: TGTGCCAGTAGTTCGACGACAGGGTCGGGGTATGGCTACACCTTC.

The V gene is TRBV4-1, the J gene TRBJ2-7; TRBD1 aligns across 10 bases. After removal of 3 bases from V and 1 base from J, the junction contained 3 bases not matched to a gene. This CDR3 region has 15 residues. CDR1 and CDR2 (germline): MGHRA, YSYEKL. This CDR3 reads CASSHRDRGSYEQYF. CDR3 sequence (DNA): TGCGCCAGCAGCCACCGGGACAGGGGTTCCTACGAGCAGTACTTC.

The V and J genes are TRBV6-5 and TRBJ2-1, with a weak D call TRBD2 (6 bases). This CDR3 comprises 13 residues. Germline V gives CDR1 MNHEY, CDR2 SVGAGI. V was cut by 6 bases and J by 8 bases, with 14 bases left in between. CDR3 in DNA: TGTGCCAGCAGCAAGGAGGCGGGGCATGAGCAGTTCTTC. This gives the protein CASSKEAGHEQFF.

The chain is built from TRBV9 and TRBJ2-1; D possibly corresponds to TRBD1 (6 bases). Per the germline V gene, CDR1 is SGDLS and CDR2 is YYNGEE. V lost 5 bases to trimming and J lost 9 bases, with 18 bases between them. The CDR3 consists of 14 residues. The CDR3 DNA follows: TGTGCCAGCAGTGCACAGGGTGGCTGGGGTGAGCAGTTCTTC. Its translation is CASSAQGGWGEQFF. The full variable domain, completed using reference TRBV9 and TRBJ2-1, is DSGVTQTPKHLITATGQRVTLRCSPRSGDLSVYWYQQSLDQGLQFLIQYYNGEERAKGNILERFSAQQFPDLHSELNLSSLELGDSALYFCASSAQGGWGEQFFGPGTRLTVL.

This rearrangement joins TRBV10-3 to TRBJ2-7, with TRBD1 matching over 7 bases. There are 14 residues in the CDR3. Trimming took 3 bases from V and 3 from J; bases not matched to a gene: 5. The germline V gene has CDR1 ENHRY and CDR2 SYGVKD. CDR3 sequence: CAISDRGDSYEQYF. The CDR3 nucleotides read TGTGCCATCAGTGACCGAGGGGACAGCTACGAGCAGTACTTC.

The rearrangement joins TRBV6-2 or TRBV6-3 to TRBJ1-2; D remains ambiguous. With 6 bases removed from V and 8 bases from J, the gap between germline ends came to 10 bases. The CDR3 runs 11 residues. Germline CDR1 and CDR2: MNHEY and SVGEGT. The CDR3 bases are TGTGCCAGCAGCCTCGGAGCGGGCTACACCTTC. Its protein is CASSLGAGYTF.

The gene calls are TRBV5-6 and TRBJ1-1, with TRBD1 matching over 7 bases. There are 13 residues in the CDR3. V was clipped by 7 bases and J by 2 bases; unmatched bases: 5. Germline lookup yields CDR1 SGHDT and CDR2 YYEEEE. CDR3 sequence reads: CASGRQGNTEAFF. The CDR3 nucleotides read TGTGCCAGCGGCAGACAGGGCAACACTGAAGCTTTCTTT.

The chain carries TRBV10-1 and TRBJ1-2; tentatively, D is TRBD1 (6 bases). The CDR3 consists of 14 residues. Germline CDR1 and CDR2: WNHNN and SYGVQD (reference sequence). V lost 5 bases to trimming and J lost 4 bases, with 14 bases between them. The CDR3 here is CASSLQGRGYGYTF. The DNA of the CDR3 is TGCGCCAGCAGTCTACAGGGCCGGGGCTATGGCTACACCTTC.